Listed here are 19 T cell receptor beta chains from one sample, sequenced in a study of PD-1 blockade in classical Hodgkin lymphoma. Measured with immunoSEQ multiplex PCR; TCRdb has only the in-frame clones, and not every one. Here the sample spans 40,000 to 50,000 clones, around 86% being singletons. Every patient had relapsed following autologous stem cell transplantation, and cohorts differed in brentuximab vedotin exposure. The specimen comprised peripheral blood mononuclear cells (PBMCs), sampled before the second cycle of nivolumab. Receptors originate from a human donor with classical Hodgkin lymphoma.

The V and J genes are TRBV5-4 and TRBJ2-7; 8 nucleotides agree with TRBD1. After removal of 4 bases from V and 4 bases from J, the junction contained 10 bases not matched to a gene. The CDR3 extends over 15 amino acids. CDR1 is SGHNT, CDR2 YYREEE, per germline (reference sequence). For the CDR3, the DNA is TGTGCCAGCAGCCTACCGGGGACAGGTTTTTACGAGCAGTACTTC. It translates to CASSLPGTGFYEQYF.

This sequence joins TRBV6-4 and TRBJ1-2; D might be TRBD1 (5 bases). The CDR3 covers 16 residues. Germline CDR1 MRHNA, CDR2 SNTAGT. The V end lost 0 bases, the J end lost 6 bases, and 17 bases lay between the germline ends. The CDR3 sequence: CASSDSISGRTHGYTF. The CDR3 coding sequence is TGTGCCAGCAGTGACTCGATCTCGGGCCGGACACATGGCTACACCTTC.

The CDR3 DNA reads TGTGCCAGCAGCGTGTCGGGTGGAAACACCATATATTTT. Translated: CASSVSGGNTIYF. J is TRBJ1-3 and V is TRBV9; D remains ambiguous. Germline CDR1 SGDLS, CDR2 YYNGEE. Trimming pared 2 bases from V and 3 bases from J, leaving 6 bases between. The CDR3 contains 13 residues.

For this clone: The junction departs from the called germline gene at one end, perhaps through a read error. The chain is built from TRBV5-1 and TRBJ2-3, with D perhaps assigned TRBD1 or TRBD2 (5 bases each). Looked up from germline, CDR1 is SGHRS and CDR2 is YFSETQ. The CDR3 is 15 residues long. The CDR3 loop reads CASRLGTASTDTQYF. In DNA form, the CDR3 reads TGCGCCAGCAGATTGGGGACCGCTAGCACAGATACGCAGTATTTT.

The CDR3 loop is CASSLHGQGRADTQYF. The DNA for the CDR3 is TGCGCCAGCAGCTTGCATGGACAGGGGAGAGCAGATACGCAGTATTTT. The rearrangement uses TRBV5-1 and TRBJ2-3; 9 bases match TRBD1. The length of the CDR3 is 16 residues. V shed 1 base, J shed 4 bases, and the junction held 7 bases outside the gene matches. Germline V gene lookup returns CDR1 SGHRS and CDR2 YFSETQ.

V gene TRBV6-5 combines with J gene TRBJ2-7; 10 bases agree with TRBD1. This CDR3 has 15 residues. Germline CDR1 and CDR2: MNHEY and SVGAGI. With 0 bases clipped from V and 6 bases from J, the junction kept 5 bases outside the gene matches. CDR3 protein: CASSYSGQGRREQYF. CDR3 DNA sequence: TGTGCCAGCAGTTACTCGGGACAGGGGCGGCGCGAGCAGTACTTC.

Only one count was recorded for this clone. The chain recombines TRBV2 with TRBJ2-6; 10 bases align to TRBD1. Germline V gene data show CDR1 as SNHLY and CDR2 as FYNNEI. V was clipped by 7 bases and J by 2 bases; unmatched bases: 14. The CDR3 contains 19 residues. The CDR3 region has the DNA TGTGCCAGCATTCGGGACAGGGGATCTTTCTTAACTGGGGCCAACGTCCTGACTTTC. Translating gives CASIRDRGSFLTGANVLTF.

This chain links TRBV7-8 with TRBJ2-7; D remains unclear. Germline CDR1 and CDR2: SGHVS and FQNEAQ. This CDR3 contains 14 residues. V lost 1 base, J lost 1 base, and 8 bases lay in between. The CDR3 loop reads CASSLVRISYEQYF. Written as DNA, the CDR3 is TGTGCCAGCAGCTTAGTAAGAATTTCCTACGAGCAGTACTTC.

CDR3 sequence reads: CASSQEPSGGSETQYF. The CDR3 DNA reads as TGTGCCAGCAGCCAAGAGCCTAGCGGGGGATCAGAGACCCAGTACTTC. The genes are TRBV4-2 and TRBJ2-5; 10 bases are shared with TRBD2. CDR1 LGHNA and CDR2 YNFKEQ come from the germline V gene. This CDR3 has 16 amino acids. The V and J ends lost 0 bases and 4 bases, in that order; junction bases with no gene match: 5.

This chain joins TRBV28 and TRBJ1-2; tentatively, D is TRBD1 (5 bases). CDR1 and CDR2 from the germline V gene are MDHEN and SYDVKM. V was cut by 7 bases and J by 8 bases, with 23 bases left in between. The CDR3 consists of 15 residues. Here the CDR3 reads CASTTTGTAPRGYTF. CDR3 coding DNA: TGTGCCAGCACCACAACCGGGACCGCGCCGAGAGGCTACACCTTC.

The rearrangement joins TRBV6-4 to TRBJ2-2, with no clear D. The germline V gene encodes CDR1 MRHNA and CDR2 SNTAGT. The CDR3 has 13 residues. Trimming stripped 4 bases from V and 2 bases from J, with 5 bases between. This chain's CDR3 is CASSGSNTGELFF. The CDR3 DNA reads as TGTGCCAGCAGTGGGTCAAACACCGGGGAGCTGTTTTTT.

V and J are TRBV27 and TRBJ1-1; D is possibly TRBD1 (5 bases). The CDR3 loop spans 16 amino acids. Per germline, CDR1 MNHEY and CDR2 SMNVEV (reference sequence). Trimming removed 4 bases at V and 1 base at J, with 16 bases between. The CDR3 reads CASSYAGWGRNTEAFF. CDR3 bases: TGTGCCAGCAGTTACGCCGGGTGGGGCCGGAACACTGAAGCTTTCTTT.

Here the CDR3 DNA reads TGTGCCATCAGTGAAACCACAGGGGGGAACACTGAAGCTTTCTTT. Encoded protein: CAISETTGGNTEAFF. The genes are TRBV10-3 and TRBJ1-1; TRBD1 agrees at 8 bases. Germline V gene data show CDR1 as ENHRY and CDR2 as SYGVKD. CDR3 length: 15 residues. V trimming: 3 bases; J trimming: 1 base; junction bases outside the gene matches: 4.

The chain uses TRBV18 and TRBJ2-7, with D possibly being TRBD1 (6 bases). The CDR3 runs to 14 residues. V was clipped by 6 bases and J by 3 bases, with 15 bases between them. The germline V gene has CDR1 KGHSH and CDR2 LQKENI. CDR3: CASSESGTLYEQYF. The CDR3 DNA sequence: TGTGCCAGCTCCGAGTCCGGGACACTCTACGAGCAGTACTTC.

The chain recombines TRBV5-1 with TRBJ2-7; TRBD2 agrees at 7 bases. V shed 4 bases, J shed 4 bases, and the junction held 11 bases outside the gene matches. The germline V gene encodes CDR1 SGHRS and CDR2 YFSETQ. The CDR3 spans 15 residues. The CDR3 loop reads CASSPLGGIQYEQYF. The CDR3 nucleotides read TGCGCCAGCAGCCCCCTGGGGGGGATTCAATACGAGCAGTACTTC.

This chain uses TRBV5-1 with TRBJ2-3; 13 bases line up with TRBD2. Trimming cost V 4 bases and J 7 bases; bases outside gene matches: 18. The germline CDR1 and CDR2 sequences are SGHRS and YFSETQ. There are 19 residues in the CDR3. In nucleotides, the CDR3 is TGCGCCAGCAGCCCCTCTTCCCCGATCAGACTAGCGGGGGGATATACGCAGTATTTT. Amino acids: CASSPSSPIRLAGGYTQYF.

The chain joins TRBV29-1 to TRBJ2-5, with D unresolved. Trimming removed 5 bases from V and 2 bases from J, with 9 bases in between. Per the germline V gene, CDR1 is SQVTM and CDR2 is ANQGSEA. The CDR3 length is 12 residues. This chain's CDR3 is CSVRTGQETQYF. DNA of the CDR3: TGCAGCGTTCGTACGGGTCAAGAGACCCAGTACTTC.

This clone was seen just once. The rearrangement uses TRBV6-5 and TRBJ2-2; 9 positions agree with TRBD1. CDR3 size: 15 residues. After removal of 6 bases from V and 1 base from J, the junction contained 3 bases not matched to a gene. CDR1 and CDR2 from the germline V gene are MNHEY and SVGAGI. In nucleotides, the CDR3 is TGTGCCAGCAGAAGGGACAGGGAGAACACCGGGGAGCTGTTTTTT. Its translation is CASRRDRENTGELFF.

This clone was seen a handful of times. This rearrangement joins TRBV9 to TRBJ2-6; D not certain. Germline CDR1 SGDLS, CDR2 YYNGEE. Trimming took 1 base from V and 13 from J, leaving 6 bases between them. CDR3 length: 11 residues. The CDR3 reads CASSVSGVLTF. DNA of the CDR3: TGTGCCAGCAGCGTATCTGGAGTCCTGACTTTC.